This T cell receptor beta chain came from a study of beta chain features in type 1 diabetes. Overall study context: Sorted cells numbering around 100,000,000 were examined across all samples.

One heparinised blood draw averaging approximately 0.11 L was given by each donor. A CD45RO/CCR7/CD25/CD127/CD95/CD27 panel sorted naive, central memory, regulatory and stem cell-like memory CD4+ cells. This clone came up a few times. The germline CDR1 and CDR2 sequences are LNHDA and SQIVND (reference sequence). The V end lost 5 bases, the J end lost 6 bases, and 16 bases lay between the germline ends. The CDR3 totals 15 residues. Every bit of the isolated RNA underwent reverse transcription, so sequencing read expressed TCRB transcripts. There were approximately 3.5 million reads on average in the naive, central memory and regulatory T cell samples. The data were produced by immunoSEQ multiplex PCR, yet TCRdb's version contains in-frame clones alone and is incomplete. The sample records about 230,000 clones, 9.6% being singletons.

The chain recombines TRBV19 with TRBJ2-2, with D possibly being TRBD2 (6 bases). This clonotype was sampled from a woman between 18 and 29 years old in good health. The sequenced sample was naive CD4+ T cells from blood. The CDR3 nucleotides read TGTGCCAGTAGTCTAGTGGGGGGTTCCGCCGGGGAGCTGTTTTTT. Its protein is CASSLVGGSAGELFF.